The rows below give T cell receptor beta chains drawn from one sample of a study of blood T cell repertoires in COVID-19. The method was immunoSEQ multiplex PCR; TCRdb's version includes in-frame clones alone and lacks a portion of them. The sample has some 300,000 clones; roughly 90% are singletons. The sequenced material came from peripheral blood. The receptor set was obtained from a man younger than 35 with active or convalescent COVID-19. Both conserved end residues are part of each CDR3. D genes are given only for firm matches. The size field is filled for only some rows; it gives once, few, many or a size class.

>TRBV1|-|TRBJ1-2|-
TGCACCAGCAGCCAAGAAGTCTGGACAGGATGCCCGAACGGATTAGAGGGCTACACCTTC
CTSSQEVWTGCPNGLEGYTF
>TRBV4-2|-|TRBJ1-1|TRBD1
TGTGCCAGCAGCGCAGGGGGCGGGGGCACTGAAGCTTTCTTT
CASSAGGGGTEAFF
>TRBV6-5|-|TRBJ1-2|-
TGTGCCAGCAGTAACTCCGTGAGGGGGAATGGCTACACCTTC
CASSNSVRGNGYTF
>TRBV5-1|-|TRBJ2-2|TRBD1
TGCGCCAGCAGCTTCGGGACAGTTGGCACCGGGGAGCTGTTTTTT
CASSFGTVGTGELFF
>TRBV18|-|TRBJ2-7|TRBD1
TGTGCCAGCTCATCATGGACAGGGCGAGAGCAGTACTTC
CASSSWTGREQYF
>TRBV9|-|TRBJ2-1|-
TGTGCCAGCAGCCCGGGCGGGATTGAGCAGTTCTTC
CASSPGGIEQFF
>TRBV7-2|once|TRBJ2-7|-
TGTGCCAGCAGCGGCGGTCTCCCGCCCGTCGAGCAGTACTTC
CASSGGLPPVEQYF
>TRBV4-1|-|TRBJ2-1|TRBD1
TGCGCCAGCAGCCAAGCCGGGACAGGGGGCCCCCAGCAGTTCTTC
CASSQAGTGGPQQFF
>TRBV4-1|few|TRBJ1-6|TRBD1
TGCGCCAGCAGCCAAAGAGGGCCTCTGCGGGACAGCAATAATTCACCCCTCCACTTT
CASSQRGPLRDSNNSPLHF
>TRBV10-2|-|TRBJ2-3|-
TGCGCCAGCAGTGAGTCGCGGTACCCCGATACGCAGTATTTT
CASSESRYPDTQYF
>TRBV4-2|-|TRBJ1-5|-
TGTGCCAGCAGCCGCGTGGCAGGGGATCAGCCCCAGCATTTT
CASSRVAGDQPQHF
>TRBV10-3|-|TRBJ2-7|-
TGTGCCATCAGTCCAACCGCTAGCGCGGCCTACGAGCAGTACTTC
CAISPTASAAYEQYF
>TRBV7-8|-|TRBJ2-1|TRBD2
TGTGCCAGCAGCCCCGCTGTGGGACTAGCGGACAATGAGCAGTTCTTC
CASSPAVGLADNEQFF
>TRBV5-1|-|TRBJ2-3|-
TGCGCCAGCAGCTTGGCCGGAGATACGCAGTATTTT
CASSLAGDTQYF
>TRBV19|-|TRBJ1-1|-
TGTGCCAGTAGTAGAAGCTACAGGGTCACTGAAGCTTTCTTT
CASSRSYRVTEAFF
>TRBV6-5|-|TRBJ1-1|-
TGTGCCAGCAGACGGGTTTTGAACACTGAAGCTTTCTTT
CASRRVLNTEAFF
>TRBV28|-|TRBJ2-7|TRBD2
TGTGCCAGCCAGAGCGGGGGATCAGCCTACGAGCAGTACTTC
CASQSGGSAYEQYF
>TRBV5-1|once|TRBJ2-1|TRBD2
TGCGCCAGCAGCTTGGCCGTGGGTAGCGGGAGTGAGCAGTTCTTC
CASSLAVGSGSEQFF
>TRBV29-1|-|TRBJ1-2|TRBD1
TGCAGCGTTTACCCCTCGGACAGGGGAAACTATGGCTACACCTTC
CSVYPSDRGNYGYTF
>TRBV7-7|-|TRBJ2-3|TRBD2
TGTGCCAGCAGCTCCCGCGCGGGGGGGCAAGATACGCAGTATTTT
CASSSRAGGQDTQYF
>TRBV19|-|TRBJ1-2|TRBD1
TGTGCCAGTAGTATAGTGGCAGGGGGATCTTATGGCTACACCTTC
CASSIVAGGSYGYTF
>TRBV10-2|-|TRBJ2-1|TRBD2
TGCGCCAGCAGGCCCGGGCGGGGGGGCCTGGATGAGCAGTTCTTC
CASRPGRGGLDEQFF
>TRBV27|-|TRBJ1-2|TRBD1
TGTGCCAGCAGTATGGAGGGGGACAGTAACTATGGCTACACCTTC
CASSMEGDSNYGYTF
>TRBV5-1|once|TRBJ2-3|-
TGCGCCAGCAGCCCGGACAGCAACACAGATACGCAGTATTTT
CASSPDSNTDTQYF
>TRBV4-2|few|TRBJ2-5|-
TGTGCCAGCAGCCAAGAAGGACAGACAGGCGGGAGAGGCGAGACCCAGTACTTC
CASSQEGQTGGRGETQYF
>TRBV24-1|-|TRBJ2-3|TRBD2
TGTGCCACCAGTGGGTCAGCGGGGGGGCCGGGAGATACGCAGTATTTT
CATSGSAGGPGDTQYF
>TRBV7-9|-|TRBJ1-2|TRBD1
TGTGCCAGCAGCTGGGGACAGGGGCGAGACGGCTACACCTTC
CASSWGQGRDGYTF
>TRBV7-8|-|TRBJ1-5|-
TGTGCCAGCAGCGTCCTATGGGGCGGCAGCAATCAGCCCCAGCATTTT
CASSVLWGGSNQPQHF
>TRBV29-1|few|TRBJ1-1|-
TGCAGCGTTGTAATCTTCGGGCCGCAGGGTACTGAAGCTTTCTTT
CSVVIFGPQGTEAFF
>TRBV9|-|TRBJ1-5|-
TGTGCCAGCAGCGCGGATCCGGGGGGTGCCTTAGGTAGCAATCAGCCCCAGCATTTT
CASSADPGGALGSNQPQHF
>TRBV6-5|once|TRBJ2-7|-
TGTGCCAGCAGTTACTCTGCGGTAGCCTACGAGCAGTACTTC
CASSYSAVAYEQYF
>TRBV15|-|TRBJ2-7|TRBD1
TGTGCCACCAGCGGGACAGGGCACGAGCAGTACTTC
CATSGTGHEQYF
>TRBV5-1|-|TRBJ2-3|-
TGCGCCAGCAGCTGGGCAGGAGATACGCAGTATTTT
CASSWAGDTQYF
>TRBV7-9|-|TRBJ2-2|TRBD1
TGTGCCAGCAGGATAGGGGACAGGGGACACACCGGGGAGCTGTTTTTT
CASRIGDRGHTGELFF
>TRBV7-8|-|TRBJ1-5|-
TGTGCCAGCAGCTTTTACAGAAATCAGCCCCAGCATTTT
CASSFYRNQPQHF